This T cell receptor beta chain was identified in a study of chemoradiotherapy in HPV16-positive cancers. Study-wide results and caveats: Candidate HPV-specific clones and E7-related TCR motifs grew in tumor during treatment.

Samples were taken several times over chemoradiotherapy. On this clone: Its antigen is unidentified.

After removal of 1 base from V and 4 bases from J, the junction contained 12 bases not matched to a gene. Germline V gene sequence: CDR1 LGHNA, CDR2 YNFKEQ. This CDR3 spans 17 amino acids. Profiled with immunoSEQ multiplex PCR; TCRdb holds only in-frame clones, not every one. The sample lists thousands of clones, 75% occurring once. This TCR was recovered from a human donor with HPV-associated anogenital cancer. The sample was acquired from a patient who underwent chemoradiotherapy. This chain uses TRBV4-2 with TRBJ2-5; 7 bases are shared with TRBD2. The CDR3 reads CASSQGGRKRGGETQYF. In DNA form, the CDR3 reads TGTGCCAGCAGCCAAGGGGGTAGGAAGCGGGGCGGAGAGACCCAGTACTTC.